A single sample is the source of the 12 T cell receptor beta chains below, sequenced in a study of low-dose radiotherapy and immunotherapy resistance in tumors. As to time point: before trial treatment. Priming of first-strand cDNA relied on TRAV- and TRBV-specific primers (covering alpha and beta chains). For amplifying TCRs, the PCR ran for approximately 18 cycles with Phusion, which was used together with a constant-region primer and the adapter on the V primers. TCRdb used MiXCR to reprocess the reads, holding one entry per CDR3 protein. The data hold roughly 54,000 distinct CDR3 sequences, with roughly 24% observed a single time. This specimen consisted of PBMCs, obtained before treatment. Receptor source: a male donor with prostate cancer.

The gene calls are TRBV2 and TRBJ2-3; D perhaps matches TRBD1 (5 bases). Trimming removed 7 bases from V and 0 bases from J, with 11 bases in between. From germline, CDR1 is SNHLY and CDR2 FYNNEI. This CDR3 has 14 residues. The CDR3, as DNA: TGTGCCAGCAAGTCGACAGCTAGCACAGATACGCAGTATTTT. Protein: CASKSTASTDTQYF.

CDR3 protein: CASTRVRGTGELFF. Here the CDR3 DNA reads TGTGCCAGCACCCGAGTGCGGGGCACCGGGGAGCTGTTTTTT. The gene calls are TRBV7-2 and TRBJ2-2, with D tentatively TRBD2 (6 bases). Germline CDR1 is SGHTA and CDR2 is FQGNSA. The CDR3 is made up of 14 amino acids. V lost 7 bases, J lost 4 bases, and 13 bases lay in between.

This clonotype was observed at least ten times. This chain links TRBV24-1 with TRBJ1-1; D is undetermined. Per the germline V gene, CDR1 is KGHDR and CDR2 is SFDVKD. Trimming removed 5 bases at V and 2 bases at J, with 5 bases between. The CDR3 runs 12 residues. The CDR3 region is CATSGLNTEAFF. DNA of the CDR3: TGTGCCACCAGTGGCTTAAACACTGAAGCTTTCTTT.

This clonotype was observed many times. CDR3 nucleotide sequence: TGTGCCAGCAGTTTAGAGATAAACACTGAAGCTTTCTTT. Translation gives CASSLEINTEAFF. The V call is TRBV27, the J call TRBJ1-1, with D uncertain. Germline V gene data show CDR1 as MNHEY and CDR2 as SMNVEV (reference sequence). Trimming left V 2 bases short and J 2 bases short, with 6 bases between. There are 13 residues in the CDR3.

The V call is TRBV3-1, the J call TRBJ1-2; D gene unclear. CDR1 LGHDT and CDR2 YNNKEL come from the germline V gene (reference sequence). Trimming stripped 3 bases from V and 5 bases from J, with 4 bases between. The CDR3 spans 11 residues. Here the CDR3 reads CASSHGYGYTF. CDR3 nucleotides: TGTGCCAGCAGCCACGGATATGGCTACACCTTC.

This clonotype was detected many times. J is TRBJ2-1 and V is TRBV4-2, with D maybe TRBD2 (6 bases). Germline assignment: CDR1 LGHNA and CDR2 YNFKEQ. The CDR3 runs to 16 residues. V lost 0 bases and J 4 bases, leaving 13 bases between the germline ends. As DNA, the CDR3 is TGTGCCAGCAGCCAAGACTCCGGAGGGAGGTACAATGAGCAGTTCTTC. Amino acid sequence: CASSQDSGGRYNEQFF.

Ten or more counts support this clonotype. This chain connects TRBV27 to TRBJ2-1; 11 bases are a match to TRBD2. The germline V gene has CDR1 MNHEY and CDR2 SMNVEV (reference sequence). CDR3 length: 15 residues. The junction had 3 bases not matched to a gene; V was cut back by 6 bases and J by 2 bases. CDR3 sequence: CASRRLAGTYNEQFF. CDR3 nucleotide sequence: TGTGCCAGCAGAAGACTAGCGGGAACCTACAATGAGCAGTTCTTC.

This clonotype was observed many times. V and J are TRBV10-1 and TRBJ2-1; TRBD2 agrees at 9 bases. The CDR3 has 15 amino acids. The V gene's germline CDR1 is WNHNN and CDR2 SYGVQD (reference sequence). V was clipped by 3 bases and J by 8 bases; unmatched bases: 8. This CDR3 is CASSEWREGFYEQFF. As DNA, the CDR3 is TGCGCCAGCAGTGAATGGCGGGAGGGTTTCTATGAGCAGTTCTTC.

As DNA, the CDR3 is TGTGCCAGCGGGACTAGCGGCCTAGCCAAAAACATTCAGTACTTC. It encodes CASGTSGLAKNIQYF. J is TRBJ2-4 and V is TRBV27, with 11 bases identical to TRBD2. Trimming cost V 8 bases and J 0 bases; bases outside gene matches: 3. The CDR3 consists of 15 residues. The germline V gene has CDR1 MNHEY and CDR2 SMNVEV (reference sequence).

The chain joins TRBV6-6 to TRBJ2-5; 10 nucleotides align to TRBD2. Trimming removed 6 bases from V and 2 bases from J; junction bases left unmatched: 3. The CDR3 spans 14 residues. Germline loops: CDR1 MNHNY, CDR2 SVGAGI (reference sequence). The CDR3 reads CASRALAGQETQYF. The CDR3 coding sequence is TGTGCCAGCAGGGCACTAGCGGGACAAGAGACCCAGTACTTC.

Many counts were recorded for this clonotype. The CDR3 sequence is CASSLDAVYEQYF. The CDR3 bases are TGTGCCAGCAGCTTGGATGCAGTCTACGAGCAGTACTTC. The J gene is TRBJ2-7, the V gene TRBV5-5; no definite D call. The germline V and J ends were trimmed by 0 bases and 3 bases, with 7 bases remaining between them. The germline V gene encodes CDR1 SGHKS and CDR2 YYEKEE (reference sequence). The CDR3 totals 13 residues. Full variable domain (rest looked up from reference TRBV5-5 and TRBJ2-7): DAGVTQSPTHLIKTRGQQVTLRCSPISGHKSVSWYQQVLGQGPQFIFQYYEKEERGRGNFPDRFSARQFPNYSSELNVNALLLGDSALYLCASSLDAVYEQYFGPGTRLTVT.

This clonotype came up many times. This chain links TRBV11-2 with TRBJ1-2; D unclear. The V gene lost 1 base and the J gene lost 6 bases, with 9 bases spanning the gap. CDR3 size: 13 residues. CDR1 is SGHAT and CDR2 is FQNNGV in the germline V gene. DNA of the CDR3: TGTGCCAGCAGCTTAGTAACAGTCGATGGCTACACCTTC. This gives the protein CASSLVTVDGYTF.